A single sample is the source of the 9 T cell receptor beta chains below, sequenced in a study of cytomegalovirus exposure and HLA in healthy donors (dated by TCRdb to the late 2010s). To prepare the library, the immunoSEQ multiplex PCR assay was applied. The multiplex PCR relied on a mix of 60 forward primers for TCR Vbeta segments and 13 reverse primers for TCR Jbeta segments. Not all clones reach the TCRdb copy of this immuneACCESS table, which keeps in-frame sequences only. Checked studies attribute under half of the gap to unresolved V genes and leave the rest unexplained. This sample gives approximately 110,000 clones in total; around 80% of them show up just once. Clones ranked in the top ten supply less than 2.5% of the sample. The sequenced material came from PBMCs. These receptors all come from a middle-aged man in good health and CMV-seronegative.

The J gene is TRBJ2-1, the V gene TRBV7-2; 10 bases are a match to TRBD2. The CDR3 is made up of 17 amino acids. The trim removed 4 bases at V and 3 bases at J, leaving 9 bases unmatched. Per the germline V gene, CDR1 is SGHTA and CDR2 is FQGNSA. The CDR3 DNA follows: TGTGCCAGCAGCTCGGGACCAGCGGGGGGGCTCTACAATGAGCAGTTCTTC. Protein product: CASSSGPAGGLYNEQFF.

The chain is built from TRBV7-8 and TRBJ2-7, with D hard to call. The CDR3 runs to 13 residues. Germline V gives CDR1 SGHVS, CDR2 FQNEAQ. V gave up 8 bases and J gave up 5 bases, with 16 bases separating them. The CDR3 DNA sequence: TGTGCCAGCGCCGACCAGGTTCCGAACGAGCAGTACGTC. This translates into CASADQVPNEQYV.

The CDR3 sequence is CASSIEVRGGRDTQYF. In DNA, the CDR3 is TGTGCCAGTAGTATAGAGGTCCGGGGAGGAAGAGATACGCAGTATTTT. The rearrangement links TRBV19 to TRBJ2-3; TRBD2 might be the D (6 bases). CDR1 is LNHDA, CDR2 SQIVND, per germline (reference sequence). The CDR3 is made up of 16 amino acids. Trimming left V 0 bases short and J 5 bases short, with 15 bases between.

The chain recombines TRBV7-9 with TRBJ1-1; D remains unclear. CDR3 length: 13 amino acids. Germline V lookup: CDR1 SEHNR, CDR2 FQNEAQ (reference sequence). Trimming took 5 bases from V and 1 from J, leaving 8 bases between them. The CDR3 nucleotides are TGTGCCAGCAGCCGCACCAGGAACACTGAAGCTTTCTTT. Translated, it gives CASSRTRNTEAFF.

This clone came up once. V is TRBV2 and J is TRBJ1-2; TRBD1 matches 10 bases. Germline loops: CDR1 SNHLY, CDR2 FYNNEI. V shed 6 bases and J 6 bases; nucleotides not matched to a gene: 7. The CDR3 is 14 residues long. CDR3 coding DNA: TGTGCCAGCAGGGCGGACAGGGGGGAAGATGGCTACACCTTC. Amino acids: CASRADRGEDGYTF.

The chain employs TRBV4-3 and TRBJ2-7; perhaps TRBD1 as D (5 bases). V gave up 4 bases and J gave up 0 bases, with 16 bases separating them. The V gene's germline CDR1 is LGHNA and CDR2 YSLEER. The CDR3 covers 16 residues. The CDR3, as DNA: TGCGCCAGCAGCCCTTCAGACAGCTATAACTCCTACGAGCAGTACTTC. It encodes CASSPSDSYNSYEQYF.

The rearrangement uses TRBV18 and TRBJ1-2, with 7 bases aligning to TRBD1. Germline loops: CDR1 KGHSH, CDR2 LQKENI. This CDR3 comprises 16 residues. V trimming: 2 bases; J trimming: 2 bases; junction bases outside the gene matches: 8. The CDR3 DNA is TGTGCCAGCTCACCAGAACGGACACAGGGGAACTATGGCTACACCTTC. Protein: CASSPERTQGNYGYTF.

This sequence joins TRBV7-6 and TRBJ2-5; 9 nucleotides align to TRBD1. The V gene's germline CDR1 is SGHVS and CDR2 FNYEAQ. V was pared by 1 base and J by 3 bases, with 12 bases of the junction left unmatched. CDR3 length: 18 amino acids. The CDR3 spells CASSLGYSDRGREETQYF. CDR3 nucleotide sequence: TGTGCCAGCAGCTTAGGTTACTCGGACAGGGGTCGAGAAGAGACCCAGTACTTC.

Only a few counts were recorded for this clone. This chain links TRBV7-2 with TRBJ1-4; D not certain. V lost 3 bases, J lost 12 bases, and 8 bases lay in between. Germline V gene lookup returns CDR1 SGHTA and CDR2 FQGNSA. The CDR3 has 11 residues. The CDR3 nucleotides read TGTGCCAGCAGCTTCGACGGAGAACTGTTTTTT. This translates into CASSFDGELFF.